This entry concerns a single T cell receptor (beta chain). Antigen: not known. TCRdb passed the 5' RACE reads through MiXCR, listing each CDR3 protein once. The table includes 200,000 or so distinct CDR3 sequences, approximately 13% detected once. The data belong to a study of CD8 T cells in ankylosing spondylitis. Study findings and constraints: Reactive arthritis synovial fluid and blood were previously reported to contain some motif variants.

This CDR3 contains 14 residues. J was trimmed by 0 bases and V by 8 bases; bases with no gene match: 9. Germline values: CDR1 DFQATT, CDR2 SNEGSKA (reference sequence). Sequenced material: blood, either unsorted or a sorted T cell fraction (not recorded which). The rearrangement joins TRBV20-1 to TRBJ1-1; 7 nucleotides align to TRBD1. The origin of this receptor is a female donor with ankylosing spondylitis or in good health (not recorded which). The CDR3 is CSRSGTVMNTEAFF. In DNA form, the CDR3 reads TGCAGTCGTTCGGGGACAGTGATGAACACTGAAGCTTTCTTT.